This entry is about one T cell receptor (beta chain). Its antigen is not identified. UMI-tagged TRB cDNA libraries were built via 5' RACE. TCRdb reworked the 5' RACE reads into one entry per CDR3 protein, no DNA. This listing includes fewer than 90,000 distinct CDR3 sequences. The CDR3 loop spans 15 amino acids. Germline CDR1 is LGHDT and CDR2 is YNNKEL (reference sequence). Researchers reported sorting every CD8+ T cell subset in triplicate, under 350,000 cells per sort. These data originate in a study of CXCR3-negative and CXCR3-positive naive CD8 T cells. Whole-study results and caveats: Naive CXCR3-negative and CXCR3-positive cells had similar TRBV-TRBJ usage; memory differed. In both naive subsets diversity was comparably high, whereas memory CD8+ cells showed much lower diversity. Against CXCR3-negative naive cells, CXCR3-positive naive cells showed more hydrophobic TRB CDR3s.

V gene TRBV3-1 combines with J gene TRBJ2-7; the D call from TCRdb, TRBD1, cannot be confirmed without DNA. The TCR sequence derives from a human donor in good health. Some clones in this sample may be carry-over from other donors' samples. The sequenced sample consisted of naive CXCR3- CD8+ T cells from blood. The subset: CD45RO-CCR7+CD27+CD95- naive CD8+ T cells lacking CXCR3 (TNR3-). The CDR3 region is CASSQDPGAAYEQYF.